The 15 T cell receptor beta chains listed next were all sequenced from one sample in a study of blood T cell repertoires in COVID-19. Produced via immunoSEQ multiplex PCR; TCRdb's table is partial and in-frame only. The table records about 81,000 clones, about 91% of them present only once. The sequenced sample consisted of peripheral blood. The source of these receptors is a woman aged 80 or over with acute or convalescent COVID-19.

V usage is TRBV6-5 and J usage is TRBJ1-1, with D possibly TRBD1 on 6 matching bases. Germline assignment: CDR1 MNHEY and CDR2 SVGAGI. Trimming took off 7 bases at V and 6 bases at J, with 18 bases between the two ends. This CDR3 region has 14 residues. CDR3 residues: CASTNLRGISEAFF. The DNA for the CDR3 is TGTGCCAGCACCAACCTCAGGGGTATCTCTGAAGCTTTCTTT.

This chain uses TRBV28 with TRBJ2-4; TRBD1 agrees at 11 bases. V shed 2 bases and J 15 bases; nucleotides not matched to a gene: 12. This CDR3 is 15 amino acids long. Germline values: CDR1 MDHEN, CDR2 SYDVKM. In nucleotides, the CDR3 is TGTGCCAGCAGTTTACCCGGACAGGGGGCCTCAAATCGGTACTTC. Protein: CASSLPGQGASNRYF.

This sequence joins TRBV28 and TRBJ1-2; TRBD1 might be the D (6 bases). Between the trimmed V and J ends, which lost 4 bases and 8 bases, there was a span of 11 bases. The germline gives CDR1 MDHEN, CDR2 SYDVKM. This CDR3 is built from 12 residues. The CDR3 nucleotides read TGTGCCAGCAGTTCCCCAGGGGACGGCTACACCTTC. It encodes CASSSPGDGYTF.

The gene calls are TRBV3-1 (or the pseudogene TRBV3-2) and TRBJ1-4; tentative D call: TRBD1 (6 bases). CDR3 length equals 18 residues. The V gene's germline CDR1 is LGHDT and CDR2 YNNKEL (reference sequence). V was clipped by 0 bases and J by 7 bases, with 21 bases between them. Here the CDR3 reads CASSQDLGHYSIGEKLFF. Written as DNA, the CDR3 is TGTGCCAGCAGCCAAGATCTGGGACATTATTCAATCGGTGAAAAACTGTTTTTT.

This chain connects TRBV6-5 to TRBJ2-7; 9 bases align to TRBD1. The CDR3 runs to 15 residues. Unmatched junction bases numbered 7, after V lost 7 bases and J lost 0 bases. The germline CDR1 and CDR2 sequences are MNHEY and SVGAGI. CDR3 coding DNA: TGTGCCAGCACTACCGGGACAGGGTTCTCCTACGAGCAGTACTTC. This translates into CASTTGTGFSYEQYF.

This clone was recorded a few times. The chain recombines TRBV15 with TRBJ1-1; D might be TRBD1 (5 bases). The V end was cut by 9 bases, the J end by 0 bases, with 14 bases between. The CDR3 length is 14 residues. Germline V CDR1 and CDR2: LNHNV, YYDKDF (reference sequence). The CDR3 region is CATTLGQVNTEAFF. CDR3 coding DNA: TGTGCCACTACACTGGGGCAGGTGAACACTGAAGCTTTCTTT.

Here the CDR3 reads CASSARPGTSNTGELFF. CDR3 coding DNA: TGTGCCAGCAGCGCCCGGCCTGGGACTTCGAACACCGGGGAGCTGTTTTTT. The gene calls are TRBV2 and TRBJ2-2; D perhaps matches TRBD2 (6 bases). The length of the CDR3 is 17 residues. V lost 6 bases, J lost 0 bases, and 17 bases lay in between. From germline, CDR1 is SNHLY and CDR2 FYNNEI.

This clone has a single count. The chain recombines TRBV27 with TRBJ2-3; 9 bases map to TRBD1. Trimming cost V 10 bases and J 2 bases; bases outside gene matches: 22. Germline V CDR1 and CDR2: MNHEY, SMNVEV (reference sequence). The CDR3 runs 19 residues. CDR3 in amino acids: CAKSRDREPRGPNTDTQYF. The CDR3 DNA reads TGTGCCAAGTCCCGGGACAGGGAACCCCGAGGGCCGAACACAGATACGCAGTATTTT.

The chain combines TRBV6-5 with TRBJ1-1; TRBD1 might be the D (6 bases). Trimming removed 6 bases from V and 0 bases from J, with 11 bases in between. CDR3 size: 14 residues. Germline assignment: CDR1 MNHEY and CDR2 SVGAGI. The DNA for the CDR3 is TGTGCCAGCAGGGACAGATCTCTGAACACTGAAGCTTTCTTT. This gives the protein CASRDRSLNTEAFF.

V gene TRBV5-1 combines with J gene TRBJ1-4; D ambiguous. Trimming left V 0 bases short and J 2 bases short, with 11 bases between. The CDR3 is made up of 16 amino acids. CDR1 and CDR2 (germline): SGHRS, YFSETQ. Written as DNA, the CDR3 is TGCGCCAGCAGCTTGGGTTCCAGGCTTACTAATGAAAAACTGTTTTTT. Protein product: CASSLGSRLTNEKLFF.

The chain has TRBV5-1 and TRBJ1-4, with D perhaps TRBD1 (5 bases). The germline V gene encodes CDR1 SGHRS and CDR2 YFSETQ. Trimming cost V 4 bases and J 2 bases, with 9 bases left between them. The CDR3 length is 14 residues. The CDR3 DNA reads TGCGCCAGCAGCCAGGGTCCTACTAATGAAAAACTGTTTTTT. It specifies CASSQGPTNEKLFF.

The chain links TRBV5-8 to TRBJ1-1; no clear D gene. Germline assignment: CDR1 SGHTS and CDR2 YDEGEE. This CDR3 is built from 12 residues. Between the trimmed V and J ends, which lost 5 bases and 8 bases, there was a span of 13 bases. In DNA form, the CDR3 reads TGTGCCAGCAGACTGGGCCAACCCGAAGCTTTCTTT. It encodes CASRLGQPEAFF.

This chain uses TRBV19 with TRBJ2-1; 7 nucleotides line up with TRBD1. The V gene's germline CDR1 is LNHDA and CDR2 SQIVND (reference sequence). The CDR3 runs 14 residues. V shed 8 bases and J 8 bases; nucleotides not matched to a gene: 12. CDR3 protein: CASSQDRLLDEQFF. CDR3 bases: TGTGCCAGTTCGCAGGACAGGCTCCTCGATGAGCAGTTCTTC.

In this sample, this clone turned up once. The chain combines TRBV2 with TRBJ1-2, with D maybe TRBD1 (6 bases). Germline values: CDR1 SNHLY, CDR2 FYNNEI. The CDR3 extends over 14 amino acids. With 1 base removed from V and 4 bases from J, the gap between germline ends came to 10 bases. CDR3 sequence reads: CASSEGGRGYGYTF. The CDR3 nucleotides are TGTGCCAGCAGTGAAGGGGGCAGGGGCTATGGCTACACCTTC.

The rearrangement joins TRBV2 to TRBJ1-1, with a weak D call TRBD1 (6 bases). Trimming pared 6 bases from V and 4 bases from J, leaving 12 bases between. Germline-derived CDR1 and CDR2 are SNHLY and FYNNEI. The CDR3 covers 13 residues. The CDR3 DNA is TGTGCCAGCAGACAGGGTGGGGTCACTGAAGCTTTCTTT. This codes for CASRQGGVTEAFF.